One sample yielded the 8 T cell receptor beta chains listed below, sequenced in a study of T cell repertoires in cytomegalovirus infection (dated by TCRdb to the late 2010s). Sequencing relied on an Illumina HiSeq 1500. TCRdb passed the public sequencing reads through fastp at Q25 and MiXCR, retaining productive beta sequences. CDR3 protein duplicates are merged, each entry listing the most common genes and DNA. The sample contains a few hundred thousand distinct CDR3 sequences, around 15% of them found a single time. Around half of the sample goes to the ten largest clones. The specimen was CD8+ T cells from PBMCs. The receptor set was obtained from a human donor in good health (CMV status not recorded). Some clones in this sample may be carry-over from other donors' samples.

This chain connects TRBV10-3 to TRBJ2-3, with 9 bases identical to TRBD2. Trimming cost V 3 bases and J 5 bases; bases outside gene matches: 18. From germline, CDR1 is ENHRY and CDR2 SYGVKD. This CDR3 is 19 amino acids long. Here the CDR3 DNA reads TGTGCCATCAGTGACCTCCCGCTAGGCCTAGCGGGGACCGAAGATACGCAGTATTTT. It translates to CAISDLPLGLAGTEDTQYF.

This clonotype was picked up a small number of times. The V call is TRBV4-1, the J call TRBJ2-3, with D uncertain. Germline CDR1 and CDR2: MGHRA and YSYEKL. CDR3 size: 15 residues. The germline V and J ends were trimmed by 1 base and 8 bases, with 16 bases remaining between them. The CDR3 is CASSQVWPAEGTQYF. The CDR3 DNA is TGCGCCAGCAGCCAAGTTTGGCCGGCAGAAGGTACGCAGTATTTT.

This clonotype was recorded at least ten times. V gene TRBV7-2 combines with J gene TRBJ1-2, with TRBD1 identical over 9 bases. The V and J ends lost 5 bases and 8 bases, in that order; junction bases with no gene match: 9. The CDR3 runs to 14 residues. Looked up from germline, CDR1 is SGHTA and CDR2 is FQGNSA. The DNA of the CDR3 is TGTGCCAGCAGCGTTAGACAGGGGGATGACGGCTACACCTTC. This gives the protein CASSVRQGDDGYTF.

This clonotype was counted at least ten times. The J gene is TRBJ2-2, the V gene TRBV7-6, with D possibly matching TRBD2 (5 bases). The V and J ends lost 0 bases and 0 bases respectively, with 11 bases between them. This CDR3 is built from 17 residues. In germline, CDR1 is SGHVS, CDR2 FNYEAQ. The CDR3 loop reads CASSLAAGGTNTGELFF. CDR3 in DNA: TGTGCCAGCAGCTTAGCGGCGGGCGGAACGAACACCGGGGAGCTGTTTTTT. Based on the CDR3 plus reference TRBV7-6 and TRBJ2-2, the full variable domain is GAGVSQSPRYKVTKRGQDVALRCDPISGHVSLYWYRQALGQGPEFLTYFNYEAQQDKSGLPNDRFSAERPEGSISTLTIQRTEQRDSAMYRCASSLAAGGTNTGELFFGEGSRLTVL.

This clonotype was observed a few times. V usage is TRBV19 and J usage is TRBJ2-5, with a tentative D call TRBD2 (6 bases). CDR3 size: 15 residues. Germline-derived CDR1 and CDR2 are LNHDA and SQIVND (reference sequence). The V gene lost 7 bases and the J gene lost 4 bases, with 19 bases spanning the gap. The CDR3: CASTPGSGVGETQYF. The DNA of the CDR3 is TGTGCCAGTACCCCCGGGTCGGGGGTGGGAGAGACCCAGTACTTC.

The chain couples TRBV20-1 to TRBJ2-1; 14 bases map to TRBD2. Germline trimming cut 1 base from V and 8 bases from J; bases unmatched to any gene: 7. Germline V gene data show CDR1 as DFQATT and CDR2 as SNEGSKA (reference sequence). This CDR3 has 16 amino acids. CDR3 residues: CSARGLAGGPLYEQFF. CDR3 bases: TGCAGTGCTAGAGGACTAGCGGGGGGGCCCCTCTATGAGCAGTTCTTC.

This clonotype occurred a few times. The chain recombines TRBV27 with TRBJ2-1; D is unclear. V shed 5 bases and J shed 0 bases, with 11 bases lying between them. In germline, CDR1 is MNHEY, CDR2 SMNVEV (reference sequence). This CDR3 contains 15 residues. The CDR3 loop reads CASSPLTSSYNEQFF. CDR3 DNA sequence: TGTGCCAGCAGTCCCCTAACAAGCTCCTACAATGAGCAGTTCTTC.

This clonotype turned up a few times. The CDR3 nucleotides read TGTGCCAGCTCACCGGTCGGGGTTGGAGGCCCTCAGCCCCAGCATTTT. Residues: CASSPVGVGGPQPQHF. This chain joins TRBV18 and TRBJ1-5; D uncertain. Trimming left V 3 bases short and J 6 bases short, with 18 bases between. In germline, CDR1 is KGHSH, CDR2 LQKENI. The CDR3 spans 16 residues.